A selection of T cell receptor beta chains follows, all from one sample in a study of blood T cell repertoires in COVID-19. Measured with immunoSEQ multiplex PCR; TCRdb has only the in-frame clones, and not every one. The sample has over 200,000 clones, about 90% seen once. The specimen sequenced was PBMCs or T cells enriched from blood (not recorded which). The receptors were gathered from a man between 25 and 39 years old who had recovered from COVID-19. CDR3s include the opening cysteine and the closing phenylalanine or tryptophan. Each record gives: D gene, clone size, J gene, V gene, CDR3 protein, CDR3 DNA. D genes are given only for firm matches. Clone size appears in some rows only: once, few, many, or a class for an expanded clone.

d_call: .
clone_size: .
j_call: TRBJ1-1
v_call: TRBV5-4
cdr3_aa: CASSKQGTLNTEAFF
cdr3_nt: TGTGCCAGCAGCAAACAAGGGACATTGAACACTGAAGCTTTCTTT

d_call: TRBD1
clone_size: .
j_call: TRBJ2-6
v_call: TRBV6-5
cdr3_aa: CASSPRGPGANVLTF
cdr3_nt: TGTGCCAGCAGTCCCAGGGGGCCTGGGGCCAACGTCCTGACTTTC

d_call: .
clone_size: .
j_call: TRBJ2-6
v_call: TRBV30
cdr3_aa: CAWSVIRGFSGANVLTF
cdr3_nt: TGTGCCTGGAGTGTAATTCGGGGTTTCTCTGGGGCCAACGTCCTGACTTTC

d_call: TRBD2
clone_size: .
j_call: TRBJ2-1
v_call: TRBV10-3
cdr3_aa: CAIREPQGGGGAHEQFF
cdr3_nt: TGTGCCATCAGAGAGCCCCAGGGTGGCGGGGGGGCCCATGAGCAGTTCTTC

d_call: .
clone_size: few
j_call: TRBJ1-3
v_call: TRBV19
cdr3_aa: CASRQFSGNTIYF
cdr3_nt: TGTGCCAGTCGACAGTTCTCTGGAAACACCATATATTTT

d_call: .
clone_size: .
j_call: TRBJ1-4
v_call: TRBV19
cdr3_aa: CASSNGYIATNEKLFF
cdr3_nt: TGTGCCAGTAGTAACGGGTATATTGCAACTAATGAAAAACTGTTTTTT

d_call: TRBD1
clone_size: .
j_call: TRBJ2-1
v_call: TRBV7-2
cdr3_aa: CASNSDRGGSEQFF
cdr3_nt: TGTGCCAGCAATTCGGACAGGGGGGGCAGTGAGCAGTTCTTC

d_call: .
clone_size: .
j_call: TRBJ2-1
v_call: TRBV3-1/TRBV3-2
cdr3_aa: CASSQEAAGAGEQFF
cdr3_nt: TGTGCCAGCAGCCAAGAGGCGGCGGGGGCAGGGGAGCAGTTCTTC

d_call: .
clone_size: .
j_call: TRBJ2-5
v_call: TRBV29-1
cdr3_aa: CSVEGTYDGETQYF
cdr3_nt: TGCAGCGTTGAAGGAACGTACGACGGGGAGACCCAGTACTTC

d_call: .
clone_size: once
j_call: TRBJ2-7
v_call: TRBV6-6
cdr3_aa: CASSYGPGATHEQYF
cdr3_nt: TGTGCCAGCAGTTACGGGCCAGGGGCCACCCATGAGCAGTACTTC

d_call: TRBD1
clone_size: .
j_call: TRBJ1-2
v_call: TRBV6-5
cdr3_aa: CASSYSPTGDGDGYTF
cdr3_nt: TGTGCCAGCAGTTACTCTCCGACAGGGGATGGGGATGGCTACACCTTC

d_call: .
clone_size: .
j_call: TRBJ1-1
v_call: TRBV7-9
cdr3_aa: CASSLGFTGRTEAFF
cdr3_nt: TGTGCCAGCAGCTTAGGGTTCACAGGGCGAACTGAAGCTTTCTTT

d_call: .
clone_size: .
j_call: TRBJ1-3
v_call: TRBV19
cdr3_aa: CASVDRQLGNTIYF
cdr3_nt: TGTGCCAGTGTTGACAGGCAACTTGGAAACACCATATATTTT

d_call: .
clone_size: .
j_call: TRBJ2-1
v_call: TRBV24-1
cdr3_aa: CPDFKPDEQFF
cdr3_nt: TGTCCGGACTTTAAACCCGATGAGCAGTTCTTC

d_call: .
clone_size: .
j_call: TRBJ1-5
v_call: TRBV27
cdr3_aa: CASSLKGYQPQHF
cdr3_nt: TGTGCCAGCAGTTTAAAGGGGTATCAGCCCCAGCATTTT

d_call: .
clone_size: .
j_call: TRBJ1-6
v_call: TRBV27
cdr3_aa: CASSPIGPPGSYNSPLHF
cdr3_nt: TGTGCCAGCAGTCCTATAGGCCCTCCGGGCTCCTATAATTCACCCCTCCACTTT

d_call: TRBD1
clone_size: .
j_call: TRBJ1-5
v_call: TRBV4-2
cdr3_aa: CASNPTGKNDQPQHF
cdr3_nt: TGTGCCAGCAATCCGACAGGGAAAAACGATCAGCCCCAGCATTTT

d_call: TRBD1
clone_size: .
j_call: TRBJ2-1
v_call: TRBV28
cdr3_aa: CASSSGTGPYNEQFF
cdr3_nt: TGTGCCAGCAGTTCAGGGACAGGGCCCTACAATGAGCAGTTCTTC

d_call: TRBD1
clone_size: .
j_call: TRBJ1-1
v_call: TRBV6-5
cdr3_aa: CASSFTGGGVSEAFF
cdr3_nt: TGTGCCAGCAGTTTCACAGGGGGCGGAGTGAGTGAAGCTTTCTTT

d_call: .
clone_size: .
j_call: TRBJ1-1
v_call: TRBV3-1/TRBV3-2
cdr3_aa: CASSRDFLNTEAFF
cdr3_nt: TGTGCCAGCAGCCGGGACTTTTTGAACACTGAAGCTTTCTTT

d_call: .
clone_size: .
j_call: TRBJ2-7
v_call: TRBV18
cdr3_aa: CASSGGGGAYEQYF
cdr3_nt: TGTGCCAGCTCTGGGGGGGGCGGTGCCTACGAGCAGTACTTC

d_call: .
clone_size: .
j_call: TRBJ2-3
v_call: TRBV5-4
cdr3_aa: CASSFSGADTQYF
cdr3_nt: TGTGCCAGCAGCTTTTCGGGGGCAGATACGCAGTATTTT

d_call: TRBD1
clone_size: .
j_call: TRBJ2-7
v_call: TRBV5-4
cdr3_aa: CASSSPGQANYEQYF
cdr3_nt: TGTGCCAGCAGCTCGCCGGGACAGGCAAATTACGAGCAGTACTTC

d_call: .
clone_size: once
j_call: TRBJ2-3
v_call: TRBV5-1
cdr3_aa: CASSEDFTDTQYF
cdr3_nt: TGCGCCAGCAGCGAGGACTTCACAGATACGCAGTATTTT

d_call: .
clone_size: .
j_call: TRBJ2-3
v_call: TRBV7-2
cdr3_aa: CASTDRSDTQYF
cdr3_nt: TGTGCCAGCACCGACAGATCAGATACGCAGTATTTT

d_call: TRBD2
clone_size: .
j_call: TRBJ2-7
v_call: TRBV6-5
cdr3_aa: CASSYSNSGRYEQYF
cdr3_nt: TGTGCCAGCAGTTACTCGAACAGCGGGAGGTACGAGCAGTACTTC

d_call: .
clone_size: .
j_call: TRBJ1-5
v_call: TRBV19
cdr3_aa: CASETVHNSFQPQHF
cdr3_nt: TGTGCCTCTGAGACAGTTCATAATAGTTTTCAGCCCCAGCATTTT

d_call: TRBD1
clone_size: .
j_call: TRBJ1-2
v_call: TRBV6-5
cdr3_aa: CASSGQGDYGYTF
cdr3_nt: TGTGCCAGCAGCGGACAGGGCGACTATGGCTACACCTTC

d_call: .
clone_size: .
j_call: TRBJ2-3
v_call: TRBV10-2
cdr3_aa: CASSTSTGLRDTQYF
cdr3_nt: .

d_call: .
clone_size: .
j_call: TRBJ1-3
v_call: TRBV3-1/TRBV3-2
cdr3_aa: CASSQASPTGGGGSGNTIYF
cdr3_nt: TGTGCCAGCAGCCAGGCCTCCCCCACAGGCGGGGGAGGGTCTGGAAACACCATATATTTT

d_call: .
clone_size: .
j_call: TRBJ2-5
v_call: TRBV29-1
cdr3_aa: CSVETGFQETQYF
cdr3_nt: TGCAGCGTTGAAACAGGTTTCCAAGAGACCCAGTACTTC

d_call: TRBD2
clone_size: .
j_call: TRBJ2-2
v_call: TRBV25-1
cdr3_aa: CASSGPEREVTGELFF
cdr3_nt: TGTGCCAGCAGTGGTCCTGAGCGGGAGGTCACCGGGGAGCTGTTTTTT

d_call: .
clone_size: .
j_call: TRBJ1-5
v_call: TRBV2
cdr3_aa: CASRPTGKGNQPQHF
cdr3_nt: TGTGCCAGCAGGCCTACAGGGAAGGGCAATCAGCCCCAGCATTTT

d_call: TRBD1
clone_size: .
j_call: TRBJ1-1
v_call: TRBV24-1
cdr3_aa: CATSDLQGQGGVYASNTEAFF
cdr3_nt: TGTGCCACCAGTGATTTACAGGGACAGGGAGGCGTTTATGCTTCGAACACTGAAGCTTTCTTT

d_call: TRBD1
clone_size: .
j_call: TRBJ1-4
v_call: TRBV15
cdr3_aa: CATSRGQGNEKLFF
cdr3_nt: TGTGCCACCAGCAGAGGACAGGGTAATGAAAAACTGTTTTTT

d_call: .
clone_size: .
j_call: TRBJ1-6
v_call: TRBV4-1
cdr3_aa: CASSQDPRHDNSPLHF
cdr3_nt: TGCGCCAGCAGCCAAGATCCGAGGCACGATAATTCACCCCTCCACTTT

d_call: TRBD2
clone_size: .
j_call: TRBJ2-4
v_call: TRBV4-3
cdr3_aa: CASSRGLAGVDIQYF
cdr3_nt: TGCGCCAGCAGCCGGGGACTAGCGGGAGTTGACATTCAGTACTTC